Detailed here is one T cell receptor beta chain. These data originate in a study of blood T cell repertoires in COVID-19. On the study more broadly: Samples taken during acute and convalescent COVID-19 were collected in the United States, Italy and Spain. In each case, the material was cDNA or gDNA derived from T cells, B-cell-depleted T cells, or PBMCs.

The germline CDR1 and CDR2 sequences are MNHEY and SMNVEV (reference sequence). The length of the CDR3 is 15 residues. Deletions cut 3 bases from V and 2 bases from J, with 13 bases between. The repertoire was sequenced with immunoSEQ multiplex PCR; TCRdb's copy has only in-frame clones and lacks some. The data show approximately 150,000 clones, with approximately 80% seen just once and 9.5% to 13% held by the top ten. This TCR derives from a man in his 60s with active or convalescent COVID-19. V gene TRBV27 combines with J gene TRBJ1-2; the D is unclear. Sequencing was performed on peripheral blood. The CDR3 DNA reads as TGTGCCAGCAGTTTTGCTGGTGGGCAGAACTATGGCTACACCTTC. Translating gives CASSFAGGQNYGYTF.